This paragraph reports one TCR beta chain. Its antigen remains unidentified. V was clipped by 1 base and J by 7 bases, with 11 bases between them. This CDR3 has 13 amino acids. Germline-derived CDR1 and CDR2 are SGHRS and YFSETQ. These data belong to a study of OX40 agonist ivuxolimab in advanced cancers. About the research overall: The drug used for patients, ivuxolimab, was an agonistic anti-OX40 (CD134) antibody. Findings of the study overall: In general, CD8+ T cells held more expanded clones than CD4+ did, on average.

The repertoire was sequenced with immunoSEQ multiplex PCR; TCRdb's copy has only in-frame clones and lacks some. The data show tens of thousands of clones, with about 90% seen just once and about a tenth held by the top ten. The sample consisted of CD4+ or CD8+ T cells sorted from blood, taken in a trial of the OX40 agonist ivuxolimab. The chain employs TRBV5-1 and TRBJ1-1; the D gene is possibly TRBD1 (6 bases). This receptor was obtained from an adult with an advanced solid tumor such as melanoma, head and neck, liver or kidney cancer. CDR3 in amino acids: CASSLISQGEAFF. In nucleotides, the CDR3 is TGCGCCAGCAGCTTGATCTCACAGGGTGAAGCTTTCTTT.